The clone carrying this T cell receptor (beta chain) was counted a few times. The antigen is not known. This sample was taken from a study of cytomegalovirus exposure and HLA in healthy donors. Study-wide background: HLA-typed donors were the source of about 85 million unique TCRs, which an early data release held. Study-level results: The later analysis indicated that the majority of CMV-associated TCR beta chains appeared HLA-restricted. Several of the most significant clusters appeared linked to common viral pathogens, based on a later analysis.

The PCR had 60 Vbeta and 13 Jbeta primers. Generated by immunoSEQ multiplex PCR, the TCRdb table keeps only in-frame clones and is missing some. The data contain more than 85,000 clones, about 80% of them singletons. CDR1 and CDR2 from the germline V gene are SQVTM and ANQGSEA. The CDR3 extends over 11 amino acids. Trimming cost V 3 bases and J 4 bases, with 6 bases left between them. The receptor's source is a male donor in good health and CMV-seropositive. Sequences were obtained from PBMCs. The chain couples TRBV29-1 to TRBJ1-2, with unresolved D. DNA of the CDR3: TGCAGCGTTGACTCCGGCTATGGCTACACCTTC. As protein: CSVDSGYGYTF.